The 18 T cell receptor beta chains in this list originate from one sample, sequenced in a study of T-cell memory formation after mild COVID-19. MiXCR, applied by TCRdb to the 5' RACE reads, yields one record per CDR3 protein. The table includes almost 550,000 distinct CDR3 sequences, 20% detected once. The sample consisted of PBMCs or a T cell subset sorted from them (not recorded which). The receptor source for this set is an adult woman who had mild COVID-19 (a few samples of this study predate the infection). Cell type and time point are not known.

This clonotype has more than one count but fewer than ten. This chain joins TRBV7-8 and TRBJ2-7, with 12 nucleotides matching TRBD2. The CDR3 is 16 amino acids. Germline values: CDR1 SGHVS, CDR2 FQNEAQ. The V segment lost 0 bases and the J segment 2 bases; nucleotides outside the gene matches: 2. CDR3 nucleotide sequence: TGTGCCAGCAGCTTAGCGTGGACTAGCGGGACCTACGAGCAGTACTTC. Its protein is CASSLAWTSGTYEQYF. The whole variable domain, remainder taken from reference TRBV7-8 and TRBJ2-7, is GAGVSQSPRYKVAKRGQDVALRCDPISGHVSLFWYQQALGQGPEFLTYFQNEAQLDKSGLPSDRFFAERPEGSVSTLKIQRTQQEDSAVYLCASSLAWTSGTYEQYFGPGTRLTVT.

The chain carries TRBV7-2 and TRBJ2-7, with D possibly TRBD1 on 5 matching bases. CDR1 is SGHTA, CDR2 FQGNSA, per germline. The ends were cut back, 3 bases at V and 0 bases at J, with 12 bases in the middle. The CDR3 length is 15 residues. CDR3 in DNA: TGTGCCAGCAGCTTTGGGGCCGCGAGCTCCTACGAGCAGTACTTC. It is translated as CASSFGAASSYEQYF.

This chain uses TRBV18 with TRBJ2-3, with D hard to call. Germline V gives CDR1 KGHSH, CDR2 LQKENI. V gave up 6 bases and J gave up 3 bases, with 10 bases separating them. This CDR3 is built from 13 residues. The CDR3 sequence: CASSPWETDTQYF. DNA for the CDR3: TGTGCCAGCTCTCCCTGGGAAACAGATACGCAGTATTTT.

There are a few counts of this clonotype. The rearrangement uses TRBV11-2 and TRBJ2-3; 7 bases match TRBD1. Trimming at V came to 5 bases and at J to 5 bases, leaving 7 bases not matched to a gene. The CDR3 extends over 14 amino acids. Germline values: CDR1 SGHAT, CDR2 FQNNGV. CDR3 residues: CASSRGGERDTQYF. Here the CDR3 DNA reads TGTGCCAGCAGCCGAGGGGGCGAGAGAGATACGCAGTATTTT.

There are a few counts of this clonotype. V is TRBV20-1 and J is TRBJ1-2; 10 bases match TRBD1. The V gene end was trimmed by 5 bases and the J gene end by 8 bases; junction bases not matched to a gene: 8. The CDR3 totals 13 residues. The V gene's germline CDR1 is DFQATT and CDR2 SNEGSKA (reference sequence). The CDR3 reads CSASDRGRRGYTF. The DNA of the CDR3 is TGCAGTGCTTCTGACAGGGGGCGGCGGGGCTACACCTTC.

The rearrangement joins TRBV7-9 to TRBJ2-7; D is possibly TRBD1 (6 bases). This CDR3 spans 14 amino acids. Germline V gene data show CDR1 as SEHNR and CDR2 as FQNEAQ (reference sequence). Trimming stripped 5 bases from V and 3 bases from J, with 14 bases between. CDR3 in DNA: TGTGCCAGCAGCGGTCCCCGGACAGTCTACGAGCAGTACTTC. It codes for CASSGPRTVYEQYF.

The V and J genes are TRBV6-6 and TRBJ2-7; TRBD1 matches 11 bases. V lost 2 bases to trimming and J lost 2 bases; unmatched junction nucleotides: 8. This CDR3 spans 17 amino acids. CDR1 is MNHNY and CDR2 is SVGAGI in the germline V gene (reference sequence). DNA of the CDR3: TGTGCCAGCAGTTACCGGCCGGGACAGGGGGAAGCCTACGAGCAGTACTTC. Encoded protein: CASSYRPGQGEAYEQYF.

This clonotype was seen a handful of times. The rearrangement uses TRBV3-1 and TRBJ1-6; 7 nucleotides match TRBD1. The length of the CDR3 is 15 residues. V was pared by 0 bases and J by 7 bases, with 3 bases of the junction left unmatched. The germline gives CDR1 LGHDT, CDR2 YNNKEL (reference sequence). The CDR3: CASSQETGANSPLHF. As DNA, the CDR3 is TGTGCCAGCAGCCAAGAAACAGGGGCCAATTCACCCCTCCACTTT.

This clonotype was seen at least ten times. The V and J genes are TRBV27 and TRBJ1-5; maybe TRBD1 (5 bases). This CDR3 spans 17 amino acids. Germline CDR1 reads MNHEY; CDR2 reads SMNVEV (reference sequence). V was cut by 1 base and J by 3 bases, with 16 bases left in between. Here the CDR3 DNA reads TGTGCCAGCAGTTTATGGTCTGGCCGGGGGACCAATCAGCCCCAGCATTTT. Translating it yields CASSLWSGRGTNQPQHF.

V gene TRBV9 combines with J gene TRBJ2-1, with D maybe TRBD1 (7 bases). The CDR3 consists of 17 residues. V lost 4 bases, J lost 8 bases, and 25 bases lay in between. Germline CDR1 reads SGDLS; CDR2 reads YYNGEE. The CDR3 spells CASSPTPRDWGTDEQFF. CDR3 DNA sequence: TGTGCCAGCAGCCCTACCCCCCGGGACTGGGGGACAGATGAGCAGTTCTTC.

The V and J genes are TRBV3-1 and TRBJ1-1; D uncertain. Germline loops: CDR1 LGHDT, CDR2 YNNKEL (reference sequence). The length of the CDR3 is 13 residues. Deletions cut 4 bases from V and 8 bases from J, with 14 bases between. The CDR3 loop reads CASSLAMTREAFF. CDR3 bases: TGTGCCAGCAGCCTCGCCATGACACGAGAAGCTTTCTTT.

The chain joins TRBV12-3 or TRBV12-4 to TRBJ2-7, with 8 bases lining up with TRBD1. Germline trimming cut 6 bases from V and 3 bases from J; bases unmatched to any gene: 10. There are 15 residues in the CDR3. CDR3 DNA: TGTGCCAGCAGGGAAACACGGGACAGGAGCTACGAGCAGTACTTC. Residues: CASRETRDRSYEQYF.

V and J are TRBV20-1 and TRBJ1-1; no clear D gene. The V end lost 1 base, the J end lost 0 bases, and 9 bases lay between the germline ends. CDR3 length: 14 residues. CDR1 is DFQATT, CDR2 SNEGSKA, per germline (reference sequence). Here the CDR3 DNA reads TGCAGTGCTAGAGGAGGAAACCTGAACACTGAAGCTTTCTTT. Translated, it gives CSARGGNLNTEAFF.

This clonotype was seen only a few times. The chain is built from TRBV9 and TRBJ1-6; perhaps TRBD1 as D (5 bases). Trimming cost V 7 bases and J 5 bases, with 16 bases left between them. The germline gives CDR1 SGDLS, CDR2 YYNGEE. The length of the CDR3 is 15 residues. CDR3 residues: CASAGQGGNNSPLHF. The CDR3 DNA is TGTGCCAGCGCGGGGCAGGGCGGGAATAATTCACCCCTCCACTTT.

This clonotype has just a few counts. The rearrangement links TRBV27 to TRBJ2-7; D gene unclear. The length of the CDR3 is 15 residues. V gave up 0 bases and J gave up 2 bases, with 11 bases separating them. Germline loops: CDR1 MNHEY, CDR2 SMNVEV (reference sequence). CDR3 protein: CASSLSATPPYEQYF. The CDR3 nucleotides are TGTGCCAGCAGTTTATCCGCTACCCCACCCTACGAGCAGTACTTC.

The chain employs TRBV30 and TRBJ2-7; D gene unclear. Trimming removed 2 bases from V and 5 bases from J, with 7 bases in between. The CDR3 sequence is 11 residues long. Germline CDR1 is GTSNPN and CDR2 is SVGIG (reference sequence). CDR3 DNA: TGTGCCTGGAGTTTTCCAAACGAGCAGTACTTC. Its protein product is CAWSFPNEQYF.

There are a few counts of this clonotype. This sequence joins TRBV7-9 and TRBJ1-2; D call uncertain. Germline V gene data show CDR1 as SEHNR and CDR2 as FQNEAQ (reference sequence). The CDR3 is made up of 15 amino acids. V lost 4 bases and J 3 bases, leaving 15 bases between the germline ends. The CDR3 here is CASSSVSGTYYGYTF. The CDR3 DNA sequence: TGTGCCAGCAGCTCGGTCTCCGGCACCTACTATGGCTACACCTTC.

In its sample, this clonotype was seen many times. CDR3 DNA sequence: TGTGCCAGTAGTATCGCCGGGAGGCCCGCAGATACGCAGTATTTT. Translating it yields CASSIAGRPADTQYF. The chain couples TRBV19 to TRBJ2-3, with 7 bases fitting TRBD2. Losses at the gene ends were 3 bases for V and 4 bases for J; bases not matched to a gene: 7. This CDR3 region has 15 residues. The germline gives CDR1 LNHDA, CDR2 SQIVND (reference sequence).